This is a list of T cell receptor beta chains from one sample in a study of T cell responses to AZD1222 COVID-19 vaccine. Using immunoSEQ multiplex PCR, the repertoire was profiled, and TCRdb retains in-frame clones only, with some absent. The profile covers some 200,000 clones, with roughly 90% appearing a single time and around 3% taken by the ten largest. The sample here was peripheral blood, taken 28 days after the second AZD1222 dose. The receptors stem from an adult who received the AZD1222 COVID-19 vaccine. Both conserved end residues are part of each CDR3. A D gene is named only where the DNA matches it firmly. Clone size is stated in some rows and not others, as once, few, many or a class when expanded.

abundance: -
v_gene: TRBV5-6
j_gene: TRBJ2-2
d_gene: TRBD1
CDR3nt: TGTGCCAGCAGCTTGGAAGGGGGCAACACCGGGGAGCTGTTTTTT
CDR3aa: CASSLEGGNTGELFF

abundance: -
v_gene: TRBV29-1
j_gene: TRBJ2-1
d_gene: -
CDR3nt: TGCAGCGTTGAGGGGTGGCAGGGACGGGGGAATGAGCAGTTCTTC
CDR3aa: CSVEGWQGRGNEQFF

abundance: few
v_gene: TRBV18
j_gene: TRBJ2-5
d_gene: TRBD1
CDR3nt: TGTGCCAGCTCACCCACAGGGGTGGGGGAGACCCAGTACTTC
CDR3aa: CASSPTGVGETQYF

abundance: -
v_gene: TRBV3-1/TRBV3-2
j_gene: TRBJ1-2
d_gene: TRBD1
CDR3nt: TGTGCCAGCAGCCACTGGGACAGCTACTATGGCTACACCTTC
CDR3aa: CASSHWDSYYGYTF

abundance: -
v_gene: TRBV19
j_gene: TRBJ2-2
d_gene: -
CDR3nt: TGTGCCAGTAGTATAGTTTCCGGGATAGGCGGGGAGCTGTTTTTT
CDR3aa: CASSIVSGIGGELFF

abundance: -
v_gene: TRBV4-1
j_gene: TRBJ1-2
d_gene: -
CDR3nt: TGCGCCAGCACCGGCACAGCTAACTATGGCTACACCTTC
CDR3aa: CASTGTANYGYTF

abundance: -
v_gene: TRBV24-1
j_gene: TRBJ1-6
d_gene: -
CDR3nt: TGTGCCACGCAGGCCGGGACACATAATTCACCCCTCCACTTT
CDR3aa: CATQAGTHNSPLHF

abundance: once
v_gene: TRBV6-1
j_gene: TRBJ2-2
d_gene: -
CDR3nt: TGTGCCAGCAGTGAAGAACAAAGGCTGTTTTTT
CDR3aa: CASSEEQRLFF

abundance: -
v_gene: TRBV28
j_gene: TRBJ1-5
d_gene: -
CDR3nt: TGTGCCAGCCGTTATAGCAATCAGCCCCAGCATTTT
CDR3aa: CASRYSNQPQHF

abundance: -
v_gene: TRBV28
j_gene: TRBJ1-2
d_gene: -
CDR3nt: TGTGCCAGCAGTCCGATGGGGTACGGCTACACCTTC
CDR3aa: CASSPMGYGYTF

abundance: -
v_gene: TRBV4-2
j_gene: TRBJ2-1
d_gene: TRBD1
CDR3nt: TGTGCCAGCAGCCCCTTAGACAGGGGGCTTGCGGGAGGTCTCTACAATGAGCAGTTCTTC
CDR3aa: CASSPLDRGLAGGLYNEQFF

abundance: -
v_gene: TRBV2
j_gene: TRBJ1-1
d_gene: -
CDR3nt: TGTGCCAGCAGTGACGAAAGGGGGAACACTGAAGCTTTCTTT
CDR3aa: CASSDERGNTEAFF

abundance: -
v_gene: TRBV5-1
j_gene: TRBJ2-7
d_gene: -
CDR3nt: TGCGCCAGCAGCCCGGGGAGTGGCCTCTACGAGCAGTACTTC
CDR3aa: CASSPGSGLYEQYF

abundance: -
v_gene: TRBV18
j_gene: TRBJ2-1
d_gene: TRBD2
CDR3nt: TGTGCCAGCTCACCCTTAACTAGCGGGAGCTCCTACAATGAGCAGTTCTTC
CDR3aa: CASSPLTSGSSYNEQFF

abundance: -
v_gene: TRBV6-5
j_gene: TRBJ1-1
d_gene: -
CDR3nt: TGTGCCAGCAGTAACCTCGCAGGGAACACTGAAGCTTTCTTT
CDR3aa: CASSNLAGNTEAFF

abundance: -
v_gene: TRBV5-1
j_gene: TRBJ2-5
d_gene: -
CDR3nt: TGCGCCAGCAGCTTGCTGCCACCACCCGCAGAGACCCAGTACTTC
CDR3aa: CASSLLPPPAETQYF

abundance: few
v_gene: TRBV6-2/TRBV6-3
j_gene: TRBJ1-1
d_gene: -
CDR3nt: TGTGCCAGCAGTTACTCGGTCGGCAGCATGAACACTGAAGCTTTCTTT
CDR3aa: CASSYSVGSMNTEAFF

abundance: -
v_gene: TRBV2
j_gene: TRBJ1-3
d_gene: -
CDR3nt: TGTGCCAGCGGGTTAACGGGGGCAGTCGGCACCATATATTTT
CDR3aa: CASGLTGAVGTIYF

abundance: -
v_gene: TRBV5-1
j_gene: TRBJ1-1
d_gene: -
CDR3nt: TGCGCCAGCAGCTTAACCCTAGATATGAACACTGAAGCTTTCTTT
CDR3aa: CASSLTLDMNTEAFF

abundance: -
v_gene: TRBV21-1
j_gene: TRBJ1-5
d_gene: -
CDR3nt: TGTGCCAGCAGCAAAGCTGGGGATCAGCCCCAGCATTTT
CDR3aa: CASSKAGDQPQHF

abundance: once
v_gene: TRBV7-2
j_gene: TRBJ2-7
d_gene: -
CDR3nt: TGTGCCAGCAGCTCCCTCGATCGGCCCGCCGAGCAGTACTTC
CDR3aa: CASSSLDRPAEQYF

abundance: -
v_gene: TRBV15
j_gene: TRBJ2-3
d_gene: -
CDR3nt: TGTGCCACCAGCAGACTAGGGTCCGGGAGTCATACAGATACGCAGTATTTT
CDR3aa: CATSRLGSGSHTDTQYF

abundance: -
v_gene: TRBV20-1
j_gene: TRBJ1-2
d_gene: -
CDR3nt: TGCAGTGCTAGTTCCCCTCATACGAACTATGGCTACACCTTC
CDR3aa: CSASSPHTNYGYTF

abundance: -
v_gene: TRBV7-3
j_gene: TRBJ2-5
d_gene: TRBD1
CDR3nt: TGTGCCAGCAGCTTATCGACAGGGCAAGAGACCCAGTACTTC
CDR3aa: CASSLSTGQETQYF

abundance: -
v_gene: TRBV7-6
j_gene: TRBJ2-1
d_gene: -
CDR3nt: TGTGCCAGCAGCATACTCAAGACAAATGATGAGCAGTTCTTC
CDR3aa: CASSILKTNDEQFF

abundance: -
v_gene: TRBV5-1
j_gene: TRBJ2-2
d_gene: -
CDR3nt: TGCGCCAGCAGCCCGATTAGCGTCGGGGAGCTGTTTTTT
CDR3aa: CASSPISVGELFF

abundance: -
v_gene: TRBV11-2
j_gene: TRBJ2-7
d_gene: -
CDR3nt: TGTGCCAGCAGCTTAGATCACGGGAGCACCGACGAGCAGTACTTC
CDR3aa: CASSLDHGSTDEQYF

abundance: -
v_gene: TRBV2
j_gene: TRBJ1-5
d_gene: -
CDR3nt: TGTGCCAGCAGTGAAGAGGTGGTTGTGAGCAATCAGCCCCAGCATTTT
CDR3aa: CASSEEVVVSNQPQHF

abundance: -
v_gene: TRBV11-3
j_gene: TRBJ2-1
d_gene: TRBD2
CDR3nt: TGTGCCAGCAGCCCGGAACCTAGCGGGATGGACAATGAGCAGTTCTTC
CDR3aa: CASSPEPSGMDNEQFF

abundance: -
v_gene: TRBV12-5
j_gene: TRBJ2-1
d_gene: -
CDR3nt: TGTGCTACAGCTAGCTCCTACAATGAGCAGTTCTTC
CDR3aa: CATASSYNEQFF

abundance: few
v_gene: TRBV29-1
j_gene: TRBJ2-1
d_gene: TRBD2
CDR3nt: TGCAGCGTTGAAGAACGACTAGCGGGTGGGCAGTTCTTC
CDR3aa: CSVEERLAGGQFF

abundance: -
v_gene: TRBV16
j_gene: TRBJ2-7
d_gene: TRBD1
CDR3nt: TGTGCCAGCAGCCACACCGGGACAGGGCTCTACGAGCAGTACTTC
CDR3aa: CASSHTGTGLYEQYF

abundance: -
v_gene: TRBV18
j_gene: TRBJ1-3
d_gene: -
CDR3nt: TGTGCCAGCTCATCCTCCCTGGTGGGGGCCGCTGGAAACACCATATATTTT
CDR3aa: CASSSSLVGAAGNTIYF

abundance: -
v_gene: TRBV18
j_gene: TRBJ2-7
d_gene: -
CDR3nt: TGTGCCAGCTCAGAACTAGGGACCGGCTCCTACGAGCAGTACTTC
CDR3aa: CASSELGTGSYEQYF

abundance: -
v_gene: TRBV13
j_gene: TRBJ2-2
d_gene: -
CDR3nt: TGTGCCAGCAGCTTACAGTCCGGGGCAGAACAAACGAACACCGGGGAGCTGTTTTTT
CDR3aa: CASSLQSGAEQTNTGELFF

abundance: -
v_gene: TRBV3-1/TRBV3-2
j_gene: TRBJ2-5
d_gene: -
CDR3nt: TGTGCCAGCAGCCAAGTAGCACGGAGCCACCAAGAGACCCAGTACTTC
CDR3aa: CASSQVARSHQETQYF

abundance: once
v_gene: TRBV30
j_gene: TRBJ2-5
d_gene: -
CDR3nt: TGTGCCTGGAGTGTACGGAAAGGAGGGAGGGAGACCCAGTACTTC
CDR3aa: CAWSVRKGGRETQYF

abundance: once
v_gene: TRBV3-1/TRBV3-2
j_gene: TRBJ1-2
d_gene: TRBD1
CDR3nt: TGTGCCAGCAGCCAAGATTCCCCGACAGGGAACTATGGCTACACCTTC
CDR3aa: CASSQDSPTGNYGYTF

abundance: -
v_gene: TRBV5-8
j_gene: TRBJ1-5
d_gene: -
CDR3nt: TGTGCCAGCAGCTTGGGACAGCTTAGCAATCAGCCCCAGCATTTT
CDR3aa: CASSLGQLSNQPQHF

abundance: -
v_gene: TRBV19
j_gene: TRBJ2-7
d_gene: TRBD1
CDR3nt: TGTGCCAGTAGTGCCGGGGACAGCTACGAGCAGTACTTC
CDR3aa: CASSAGDSYEQYF

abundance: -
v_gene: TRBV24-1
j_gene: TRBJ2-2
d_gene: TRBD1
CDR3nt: TGTGCCACCAGTGATCTGAGACAGGGGACGAACACCGGGGAGCTGTTTTTT
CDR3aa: CATSDLRQGTNTGELFF

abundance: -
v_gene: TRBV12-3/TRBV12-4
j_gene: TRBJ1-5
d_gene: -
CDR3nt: TGTGCCAGCAGTTTCGATAGCAATCAGCCCCAGCATTTT
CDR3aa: CASSFDSNQPQHF

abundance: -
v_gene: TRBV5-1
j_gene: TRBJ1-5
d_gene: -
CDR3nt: TGCGCCAGCAGCTTGGGACAACCCAATAGCAATCAGCCCCAGCATTTT
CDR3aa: CASSLGQPNSNQPQHF

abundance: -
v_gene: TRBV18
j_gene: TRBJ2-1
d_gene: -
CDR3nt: TGTGCCAGCTCACCACCGTATAAAGGGAGCAATGAGCAGTTCTTC
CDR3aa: CASSPPYKGSNEQFF

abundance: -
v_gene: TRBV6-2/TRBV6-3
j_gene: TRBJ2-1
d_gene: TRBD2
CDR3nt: TGTGCCAGCAGTTATATGATAAGCGGGAGGTACAATGAGCAGTTCTTC
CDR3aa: CASSYMISGRYNEQFF

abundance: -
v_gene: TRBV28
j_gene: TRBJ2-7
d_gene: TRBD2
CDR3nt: TGTGCCAGCGGGATTAGCGGGAGGGATGTAGACGAGCAGTACTTC
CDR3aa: CASGISGRDVDEQYF

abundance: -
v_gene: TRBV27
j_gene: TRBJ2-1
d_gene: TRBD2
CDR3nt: TGTGCCAGCAGTTTCCGTCGCGGGAGTATCTACAATGAGCAGTTCTTC
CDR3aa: CASSFRRGSIYNEQFF

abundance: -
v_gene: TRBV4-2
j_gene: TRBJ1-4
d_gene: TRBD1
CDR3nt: TGTGCCAGCAGCCGGGACAGGGAGTTTCAGGCTAATGAAAAACTGTTTTTT
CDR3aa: CASSRDREFQANEKLFF

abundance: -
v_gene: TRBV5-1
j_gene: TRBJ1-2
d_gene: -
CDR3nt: TGCGCCAGCAGCTTGGGAGGAAACTATGGCTACACCTTC
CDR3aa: CASSLGGNYGYTF

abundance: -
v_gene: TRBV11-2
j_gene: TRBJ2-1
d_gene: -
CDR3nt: TGTGCCAGCAGCTTAGTCTGGGGCAGGGACGATGAGCAGTTCTTC
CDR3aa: CASSLVWGRDDEQFF

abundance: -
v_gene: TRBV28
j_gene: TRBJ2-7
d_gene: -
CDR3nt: TGTGCCAGCAGCCTAACGGACCGTAGCTCCTACGAGCAGTACTTC
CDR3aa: CASSLTDRSSYEQYF

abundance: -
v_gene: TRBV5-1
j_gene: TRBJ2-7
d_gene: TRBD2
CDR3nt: TGCGCCAGCAGCCTACTAGCGGGAGACTACGAGCAGTACTTC
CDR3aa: CASSLLAGDYEQYF

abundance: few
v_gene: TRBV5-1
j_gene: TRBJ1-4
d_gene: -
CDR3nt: TGCGCCAGCAGCTTGGCGGGGCCGGGTGGAAAACTGTTTTTT
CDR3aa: CASSLAGPGGKLFF

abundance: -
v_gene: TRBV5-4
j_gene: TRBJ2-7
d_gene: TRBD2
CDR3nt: TGTGCCAGCAGCTTGGGGACTAGTCCCTACGAGCAGTACTTC
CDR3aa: CASSLGTSPYEQYF